What follows describes a single T cell receptor beta chain. This sample is part of a study of blood T cell repertoires in COVID-19. The wider study: Samples of COVID-19 (acute and convalescent) were obtained from the United States, Italy and Spain.

Per the study methods: By means of reference gene primer amplification, nucleated cell counts were estimated. Produced via immunoSEQ multiplex PCR; TCRdb's table is partial and in-frame only. The V and J calls and clone size were taken over from that table, and D and trimming were inferred from the DNA. The sample holds 60,000 to 85,000 clones, 80% to 90% seen once. This CDR3 contains 15 residues. The V gene end was trimmed by 5 bases and the J gene end by 2 bases; junction bases not matched to a gene: 8. The germline V gene encodes CDR1 SGHDN and CDR2 FVKESK. The receptor was isolated from a man between 65 and 80 years old with acute or convalescent COVID-19. The chain employs TRBV14 and TRBJ1-2, with 7 bases fitting TRBD1. The specimen sequenced was peripheral blood. The CDR3 region is CASSTRGSANYGYTF. In DNA, the CDR3 is TGTGCCAGCAGCACCAGGGGGAGCGCAAACTATGGCTACACCTTC.